This TCR beta chain was recovered during a study of OX40 agonist ivuxolimab in advanced cancers. For the study at large: Ivuxolimab was administered intravenously to patients at 0.01 to 10 mg/kg every 2 weeks. Under the entry rules, prior anti-PD-1, anti-PD-L1 or anti-CTLA-4 therapy was allowed, and around 36% had some.

Germline V gives CDR1 SGHDT, CDR2 YYEEEE. The junction had 3 bases not matched to a gene; V was cut back by 3 bases and J by 2 bases. The CDR3 spans 14 residues. Only in-frame clones appear in the TCRdb table, and some are missing; sequencing was by immunoSEQ multiplex PCR. The sample records tens of thousands of clones, approximately 81% being singletons. The rearrangement uses TRBV5-6 and TRBJ2-7, with 9 bases aligning to TRBD1. Sequenced material: CD4+ or CD8+ T cells sorted from blood, taken in a trial of the OX40 agonist ivuxolimab. This TCR was sampled from an adult with an advanced solid tumor such as melanoma, head and neck, liver or kidney cancer. This CDR3 is CASSWGQGPYEQYF. CDR3 coding DNA: TGTGCCAGCAGCTGGGGACAGGGCCCCTACGAGCAGTACTTC.